The 12 T cell receptor beta chains listed next were all sequenced from one sample in a study of response to subunit inactivated influenza vaccine. TCRdb processed the RT-PCR reads anew with MiXCR; each CDR3 protein has one entry. The sample includes around 490,000 distinct CDR3 sequences, approximately 7.6% seen only once; the top ten take 13%. The material sequenced was PBMCs from blood, taken around 25 months after vaccination. These receptors all come from a man aged 50 to 69 who received an inactivated influenza vaccine.

This clonotype was recorded at least ten times. V gene TRBV4-1 combines with J gene TRBJ1-2; 8 nucleotides agree with TRBD1. Germline V CDR1 and CDR2: MGHRA, YSYEKL. The ends lost 1 base at V and 9 bases at J; junction bases unmatched: 13. The length of the CDR3 is 16 residues. Here the CDR3 reads CASSQGISQGVFRYTF. DNA for the CDR3: TGCGCCAGCAGCCAAGGCATATCACAGGGGGTTTTTCGCTACACCTTC.

V gene TRBV27 combines with J gene TRBJ2-3; TRBD2 might be the D (5 bases). The CDR3 covers 14 residues. Trimming removed 6 bases at V and 8 bases at J, with 18 bases between. In germline, CDR1 is MNHEY, CDR2 SMNVEV (reference sequence). CDR3 sequence reads: CASSGGRMRFTQYF. The CDR3 DNA follows: TGTGCCAGCAGCGGCGGGCGTATGCGTTTTACGCAGTATTTT.

The chain has TRBV28 and TRBJ2-7, with D hard to call. The CDR3 has 16 residues. Germline V gene sequence: CDR1 MDHEN, CDR2 SYDVKM. The germline V and J ends were trimmed by 4 bases and 3 bases, with 19 bases remaining between them. The chain's CDR3 is CASSSSGRIDGYEQYF. The CDR3 nucleotides are TGTGCCAGCAGTTCTTCTGGTCGGATCGACGGCTACGAGCAGTACTTC.

This clonotype was found many times. The chain combines TRBV5-5 with TRBJ2-1; D is unclear. V shed 4 bases and J shed 6 bases, with 11 bases lying between them. The CDR3 length is 13 residues. Germline CDR1 is SGHKS and CDR2 is YYEKEE (reference sequence). CDR3 protein: CASSTGPGNEQFF. In DNA form, the CDR3 reads TGTGCCAGCAGCACTGGGCCCGGCAATGAGCAGTTCTTC. The full variable domain, in which reference TRBV5-5 and TRBJ2-1 provide the parts outside the CDR3, is DAGVTQSPTHLIKTRGQQVTLRCSPISGHKSVSWYQQVLGQGPQFIFQYYEKEERGRGNFPDRFSARQFPNYSSELNVNALLLGDSALYLCASSTGPGNEQFFGPGTRLTVL.

There are a few counts of this clonotype. The chain recombines TRBV20-1 with TRBJ1-4, with 7 bases that match TRBD1. The ends lost 2 bases at V and 0 bases at J; junction bases unmatched: 12. The germline V gene has CDR1 DFQATT and CDR2 SNEGSKA (reference sequence). The CDR3 contains 18 residues. This CDR3 is CSARTHGTVLTTNEKLFF. The CDR3 nucleotides read TGCAGTGCTAGAACCCATGGGACAGTTTTAACAACTAATGAAAAACTGTTTTTT.

This chain joins TRBV5-1 and TRBJ2-6; TRBD1 matches 9 bases. Germline V lookup: CDR1 SGHRS, CDR2 YFSETQ. The length of the CDR3 is 16 residues. Germline trimming cut 3 bases from V and 3 bases from J; bases unmatched to any gene: 4. The CDR3: CASSSTGGNGANVLTF. The DNA of the CDR3 is TGCGCCAGCAGCTCAACAGGGGGCAATGGGGCCAACGTCCTGACTTTC.

This clonotype was recorded a few times. The rearrangement links TRBV20-1 to TRBJ2-1, with 7 bases that match TRBD2. The germline V gene encodes CDR1 DFQATT and CDR2 SNEGSKA (reference sequence). Trimming took 0 bases from V and 1 from J; bases not matched to a gene: 9. The CDR3 length is 17 residues. CDR3 nucleotide sequence: TGCAGTGCTAGAGATATTACGGGGGGTCGATCCTACAATGAGCAGTTCTTC. Its protein is CSARDITGGRSYNEQFF.

Remarks on this clonotype: Sequence at one end of the junction differs from germline and may be a read error. V gene TRBV10-3 combines with J gene TRBJ1-5; TRBD1 is a possible D gene (5 bases). This CDR3 comprises 15 residues. CDR1 ENHRY and CDR2 SYGVKD come from the germline V gene. This CDR3 reads CAISSDWRGNQPQHF. CDR3 nucleotides: TGTGCCATCAGCTCGGATTGGAGGGGCAACCAGCCCCAGCATTTT.

A few counts support this clonotype. CDR3 sequence: CASSQGTGSEAFF. The CDR3 DNA reads TGTGCCAGCAGCCAAGGGACAGGGTCTGAAGCTTTCTTT. This rearrangement joins TRBV3-1 to TRBJ1-1; 8 nucleotides align to TRBD1. The germline gives CDR1 LGHDT, CDR2 YNNKEL (reference sequence). The CDR3 has 13 residues. V dropped 1 base and J dropped 6; count of bases not matched to a gene: 1.

Ten or more counts support this clonotype. This chain joins TRBV4-1 and TRBJ1-3; 9 bases agree with TRBD1. Germline V gene sequence: CDR1 MGHRA, CDR2 YSYEKL. The CDR3 is 17 amino acids. The J segment lost 2 bases and the V segment lost 5 bases, leaving 10 bases of the junction unmatched. The CDR3 nucleotides are TGCGCCAGCAGCGCCACAGGGGGCAATACTGCTGGAAACACCATATATTTT. Translating it yields CASSATGGNTAGNTIYF.

A few counts support this clonotype. V and J are TRBV13 and TRBJ2-1, with 10 positions matching TRBD2. The J segment lost 12 bases and the V segment lost 2 bases, leaving 7 bases of the junction unmatched. This CDR3 contains 14 residues. Germline V lookup: CDR1 PRHDT, CDR2 FYEKMQ (reference sequence). The CDR3: CASSLTLAGRMQFF. The DNA for the CDR3 is TGTGCCAGCAGCTTAACACTAGCGGGAAGGATGCAGTTCTTC.

This clonotype was seen at least ten times. CDR3 region: CASSLGGGGQETQYF. Written as DNA, the CDR3 is TGTGCCAGCAGCTTAGGAGGGGGGGGGCAAGAGACCCAGTACTTC. The chain recombines TRBV7-2 with TRBJ2-5, with D possibly matching TRBD2 (7 bases). CDR1 SGHTA and CDR2 FQGNSA come from the germline V gene. V was pared by 1 base and J by 2 bases, with 11 bases between. This CDR3 has 15 residues.